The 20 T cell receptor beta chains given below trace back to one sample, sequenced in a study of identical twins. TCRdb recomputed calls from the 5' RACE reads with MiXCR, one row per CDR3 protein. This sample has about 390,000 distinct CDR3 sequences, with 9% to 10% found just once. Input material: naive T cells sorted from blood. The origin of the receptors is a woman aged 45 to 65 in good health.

CDR3 sequence: CAISESAGGIYGYTF. The CDR3 nucleotides read TGTGCCATCAGTGAGTCAGCAGGGGGTATCTATGGCTACACCTTC. The V call is TRBV10-3, the J call TRBJ1-2; 7 positions agree with TRBD1. Trimming took 0 bases from V and 4 from J; bases not matched to a gene: 5. The length of the CDR3 is 15 residues. Germline CDR1 reads ENHRY; CDR2 reads SYGVKD.

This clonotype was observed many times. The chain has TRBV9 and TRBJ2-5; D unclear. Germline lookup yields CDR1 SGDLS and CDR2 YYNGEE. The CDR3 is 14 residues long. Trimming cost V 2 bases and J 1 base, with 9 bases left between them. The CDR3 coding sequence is TGTGCCAGCAGCGTGACCTCCTCCCAAGAGACCCAGTACTTC. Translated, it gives CASSVTSSQETQYF.

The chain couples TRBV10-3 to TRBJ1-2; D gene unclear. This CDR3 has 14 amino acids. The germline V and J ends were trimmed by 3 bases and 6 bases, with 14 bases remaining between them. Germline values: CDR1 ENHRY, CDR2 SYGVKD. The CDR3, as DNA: TGTGCCATCAGTGATGGCCCTCTCAAGGATGGCTACACCTTC. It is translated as CAISDGPLKDGYTF.

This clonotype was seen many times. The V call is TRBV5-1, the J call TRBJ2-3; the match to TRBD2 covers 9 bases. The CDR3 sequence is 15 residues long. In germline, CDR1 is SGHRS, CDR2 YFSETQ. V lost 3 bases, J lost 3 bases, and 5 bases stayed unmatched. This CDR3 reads CASSSGLAQTDTQYF. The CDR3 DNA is TGCGCCAGCAGCTCGGGACTAGCTCAGACAGATACGCAGTATTTT.

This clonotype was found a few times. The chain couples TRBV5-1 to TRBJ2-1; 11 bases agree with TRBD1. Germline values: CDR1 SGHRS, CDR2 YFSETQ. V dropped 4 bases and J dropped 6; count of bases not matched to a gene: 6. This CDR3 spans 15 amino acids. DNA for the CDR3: TGCGCCAGCAGCATCGGACAGGGGGCGGTCAATGAGCAGTTCTTC. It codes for CASSIGQGAVNEQFF.

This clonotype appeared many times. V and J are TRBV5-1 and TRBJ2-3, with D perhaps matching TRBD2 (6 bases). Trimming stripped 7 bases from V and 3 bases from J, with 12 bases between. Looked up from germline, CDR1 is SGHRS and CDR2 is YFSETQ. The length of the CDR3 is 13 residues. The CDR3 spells CASGVGGTDTQYF. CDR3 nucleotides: TGCGCCAGCGGGGTGGGAGGTACAGATACGCAGTATTTT.

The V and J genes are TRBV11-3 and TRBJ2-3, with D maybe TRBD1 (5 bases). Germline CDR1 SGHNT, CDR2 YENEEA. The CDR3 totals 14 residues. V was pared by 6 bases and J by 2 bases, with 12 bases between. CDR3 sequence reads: CASRPQGPTDTQYF. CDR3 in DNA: TGTGCCAGCAGGCCGCAGGGCCCCACAGATACGCAGTATTTT.

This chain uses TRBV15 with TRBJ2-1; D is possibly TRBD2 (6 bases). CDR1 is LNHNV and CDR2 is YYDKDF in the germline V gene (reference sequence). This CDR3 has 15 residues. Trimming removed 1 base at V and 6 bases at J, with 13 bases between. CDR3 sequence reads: CATSRGRDFPNEQFF. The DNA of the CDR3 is TGTGCCACCAGCAGAGGACGGGACTTCCCCAATGAGCAGTTCTTC.

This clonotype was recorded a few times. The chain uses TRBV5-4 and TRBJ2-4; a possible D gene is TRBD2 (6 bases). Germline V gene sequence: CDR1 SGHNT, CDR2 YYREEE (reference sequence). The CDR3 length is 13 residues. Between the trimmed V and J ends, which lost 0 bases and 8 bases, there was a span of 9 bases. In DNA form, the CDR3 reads TGTGCCAGCAGCTTGGTCGGGAGTTACATTCAGTACTTC. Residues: CASSLVGSYIQYF. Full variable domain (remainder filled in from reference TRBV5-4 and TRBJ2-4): ETGVTQSPTHLIKTRGQQVTLRCSSQSGHNTVSWYQQALGQGPQFIFQYYREEENGRGNFPPRFSGLQFPNYSSELNVNALELDDSALYLCASSLVGSYIQYFGAGTRLSVL.

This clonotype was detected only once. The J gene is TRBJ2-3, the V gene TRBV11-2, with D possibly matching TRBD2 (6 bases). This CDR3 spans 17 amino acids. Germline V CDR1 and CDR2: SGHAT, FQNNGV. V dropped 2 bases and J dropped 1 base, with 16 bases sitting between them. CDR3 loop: CASSLPVEGVGTDTQYF. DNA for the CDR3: TGTGCCAGCAGCTTACCCGTGGAGGGAGTCGGCACAGATACGCAGTATTTT.

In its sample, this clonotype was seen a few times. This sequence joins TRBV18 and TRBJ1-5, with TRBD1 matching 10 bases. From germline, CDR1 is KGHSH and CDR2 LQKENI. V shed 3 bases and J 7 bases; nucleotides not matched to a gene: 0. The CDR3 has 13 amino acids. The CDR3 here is CASSPGQGQPQHF. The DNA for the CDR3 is TGTGCCAGCTCACCGGGACAGGGGCAGCCCCAGCATTTT.

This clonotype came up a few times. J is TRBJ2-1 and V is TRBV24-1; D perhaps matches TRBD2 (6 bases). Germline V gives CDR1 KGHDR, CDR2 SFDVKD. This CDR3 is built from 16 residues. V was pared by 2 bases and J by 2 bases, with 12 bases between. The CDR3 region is CATSDYDAGTYNEQFF. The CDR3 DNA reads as TGTGCCACCAGTGATTATGATGCGGGAACCTACAATGAGCAGTTCTTC.

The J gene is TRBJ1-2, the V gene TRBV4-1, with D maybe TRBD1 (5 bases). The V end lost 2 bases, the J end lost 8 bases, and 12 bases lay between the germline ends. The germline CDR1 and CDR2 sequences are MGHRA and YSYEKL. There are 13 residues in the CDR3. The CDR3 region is CASSQQGQQGYTF. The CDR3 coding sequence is TGCGCCAGCAGCCAACAGGGCCAACAGGGCTACACCTTC.

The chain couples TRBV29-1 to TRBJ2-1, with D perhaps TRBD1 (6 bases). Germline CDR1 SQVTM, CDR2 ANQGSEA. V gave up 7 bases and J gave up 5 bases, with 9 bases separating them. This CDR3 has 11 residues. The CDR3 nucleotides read TGCAGCGGCCACAGGGACAATGAGCAGTTCTTC. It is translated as CSGHRDNEQFF.

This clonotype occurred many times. CDR3 region: CSVPTSDWGEQFF. In DNA, the CDR3 is TGCAGTGTCCCGACTAGCGACTGGGGTGAGCAGTTCTTC. J is TRBJ2-1 and V is TRBV20-1; 8 positions match TRBD2. Per the germline V gene, CDR1 is DFQATT and CDR2 is SNEGSKA (reference sequence). The CDR3 has 13 amino acids. The ends lost 7 bases at V and 9 bases at J; junction bases unmatched: 11.

The CDR3 region is CASSPAFSGANVLTF. CDR3 DNA sequence: TGTGCCAGCAGTCCGGCCTTTTCTGGGGCCAACGTCCTGACTTTC. The chain has TRBV6-2 or TRBV6-3 and TRBJ2-6; D unresolved. CDR1 MNHEY and CDR2 SVGEGT come from the germline V gene. The CDR3 extends over 15 amino acids. The V end lost 5 bases, the J end lost 1 base, and 9 bases lay between the germline ends.

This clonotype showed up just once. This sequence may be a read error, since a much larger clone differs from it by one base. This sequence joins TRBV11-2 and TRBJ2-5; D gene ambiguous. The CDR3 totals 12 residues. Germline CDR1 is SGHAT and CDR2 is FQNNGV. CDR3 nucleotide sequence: TGTGCCAGCAGCCCCGCCCAAGAGACCCAGAACTTC. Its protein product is CASSPAQETQNF.

CDR3 residues: CASSQLGLAGTDTQYF. Here the CDR3 DNA reads TGTGCCAGCTCACAACTTGGACTAGCGGGCACAGATACGCAGTATTTT. The rearrangement uses TRBV18 and TRBJ2-3; 10 bases map to TRBD2. This CDR3 has 16 residues. The germline V gene encodes CDR1 KGHSH and CDR2 LQKENI. V trimming: 4 bases; J trimming: 1 base; junction bases outside the gene matches: 5.

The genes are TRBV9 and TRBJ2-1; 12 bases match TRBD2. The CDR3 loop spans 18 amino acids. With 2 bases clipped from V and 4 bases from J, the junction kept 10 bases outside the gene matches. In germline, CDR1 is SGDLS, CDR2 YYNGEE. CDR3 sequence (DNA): TGTGCCAGCAGCGTTCAGACTAGCGGGAGCGGTCCTTACAATGAGCAGTTCTTC. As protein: CASSVQTSGSGPYNEQFF.

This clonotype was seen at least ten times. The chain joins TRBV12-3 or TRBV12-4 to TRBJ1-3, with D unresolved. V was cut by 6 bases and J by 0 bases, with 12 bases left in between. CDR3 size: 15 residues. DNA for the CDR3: TGTGCCAGCAGCCCCATACAGCGCTCTGGAAACACCATATATTTT. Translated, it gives CASSPIQRSGNTIYF.